This T cell receptor beta chain is from a study of cytomegalovirus exposure and HLA in healthy donors. Points from the study as a whole: A later analysis reported that several of the most significant clusters appeared to be linked to common viral pathogens, among them Epstein-Barr virus.

A word on this clone: The antigen remains unidentified.

PCR involved 60 Vbeta and 13 Jbeta primers. The assay was immunoSEQ multiplex PCR, and TCRdb's table has in-frame clones only and misses some. The sample has tens of thousands of clones, approximately 84% seen once. Losses at the gene ends were 5 bases for V and 8 bases for J; bases not matched to a gene: 13. The CDR3 has 15 amino acids. Germline V lookup: CDR1 SGHAT, CDR2 FQDESV (reference sequence). The sample consisted of PBMCs. The sequence was collected from a man aged 18-30 years in good health and CMV-seronegative. V gene TRBV11-1 combines with J gene TRBJ1-2; TRBD1 agrees at 8 bases. The chain's CDR3 is CASSRTTGGWYGYTF. CDR3 in DNA: TGTGCCAGCAGCAGGACAACAGGGGGATGGTACGGCTACACCTTC.